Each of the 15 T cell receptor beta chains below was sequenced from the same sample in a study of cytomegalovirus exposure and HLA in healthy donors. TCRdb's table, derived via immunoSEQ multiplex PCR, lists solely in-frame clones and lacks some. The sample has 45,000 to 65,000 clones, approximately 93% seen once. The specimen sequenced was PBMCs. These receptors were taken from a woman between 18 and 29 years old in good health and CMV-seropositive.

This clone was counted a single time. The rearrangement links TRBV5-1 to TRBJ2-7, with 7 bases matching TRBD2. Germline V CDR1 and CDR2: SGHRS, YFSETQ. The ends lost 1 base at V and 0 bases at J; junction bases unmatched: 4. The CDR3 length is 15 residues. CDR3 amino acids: CASSLLAAFSYEQYF. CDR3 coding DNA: TGCGCCAGCAGCTTGCTAGCGGCGTTCTCCTACGAGCAGTACTTC.

The CDR3 reads CASNGAGTTNEKLFF. DNA for the CDR3: TGTGCCAGCAACGGCGCCGGGACAACTAATGAAAAACTGTTTTTT. J is TRBJ1-4 and V is TRBV28; D remains unclear. Germline CDR1 is MDHEN and CDR2 is SYDVKM. This CDR3 region has 15 residues. The V end was cut by 7 bases, the J end by 0 bases, with 12 bases between.

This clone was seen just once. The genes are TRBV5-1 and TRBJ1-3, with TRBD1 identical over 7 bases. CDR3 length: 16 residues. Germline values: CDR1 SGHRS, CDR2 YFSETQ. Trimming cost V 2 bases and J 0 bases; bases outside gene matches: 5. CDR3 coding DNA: TGCGCCAGCAGCTTTCGTGGGACAGACTCTGGAAACACCATATATTTT. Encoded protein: CASSFRGTDSGNTIYF.

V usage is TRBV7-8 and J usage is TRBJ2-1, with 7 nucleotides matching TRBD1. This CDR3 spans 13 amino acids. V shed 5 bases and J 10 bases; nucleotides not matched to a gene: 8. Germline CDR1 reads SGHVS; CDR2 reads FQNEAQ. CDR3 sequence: CASSPRRGYEQFF. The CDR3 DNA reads TGTGCCAGCAGCCCCCGCAGGGGGTACGAGCAGTTCTTC.

CDR3 in amino acids: CASSFADRGLTGELFF. CDR3 DNA: TGCGCCAGCAGCTTTGCGGACAGGGGGTTAACCGGGGAGCTGTTTTTT. This sequence joins TRBV5-1 and TRBJ2-2; 10 bases line up with TRBD1. Trimming took 2 bases from V and 5 from J; bases not matched to a gene: 6. Germline lookup yields CDR1 SGHRS and CDR2 YFSETQ. The CDR3 is made up of 16 amino acids.

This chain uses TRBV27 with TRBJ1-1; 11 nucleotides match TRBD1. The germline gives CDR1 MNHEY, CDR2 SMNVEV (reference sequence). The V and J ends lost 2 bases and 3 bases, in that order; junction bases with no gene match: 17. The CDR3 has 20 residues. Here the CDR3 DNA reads TGTGCCAGCAGTTTAAGGACAGGGGGCGCGGGTCGGGTCAAGGACACTGAAGCTTTCTTT. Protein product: CASSLRTGGAGRVKDTEAFF.

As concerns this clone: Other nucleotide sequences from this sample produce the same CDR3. This CDR3 is CASSFTGQETQYF. Here the CDR3 DNA reads TGCGCCAGCAGCTTTACAGGGCAAGAGACCCAGTACTTC. This chain uses TRBV5-1 with TRBJ2-5, with D possibly matching TRBD1 (6 bases). This CDR3 has 13 residues. Trimming removed 2 bases from V and 2 bases from J, with 7 bases in between. Germline V CDR1 and CDR2: SGHRS, YFSETQ.

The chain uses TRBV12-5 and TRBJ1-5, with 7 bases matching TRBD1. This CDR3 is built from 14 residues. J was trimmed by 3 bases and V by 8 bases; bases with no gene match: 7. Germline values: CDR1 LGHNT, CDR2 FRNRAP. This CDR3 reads CASSPGQNNQPQHF. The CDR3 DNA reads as TGTGCTAGTTCCCCGGGACAGAACAATCAGCCCCAGCATTTT.

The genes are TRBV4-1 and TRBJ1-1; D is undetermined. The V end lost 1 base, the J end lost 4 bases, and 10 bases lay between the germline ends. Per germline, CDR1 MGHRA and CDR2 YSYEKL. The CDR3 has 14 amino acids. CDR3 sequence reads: CASSQAALSTEAFF. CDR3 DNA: TGCGCCAGCAGCCAAGCTGCGTTATCCACTGAAGCTTTCTTT.

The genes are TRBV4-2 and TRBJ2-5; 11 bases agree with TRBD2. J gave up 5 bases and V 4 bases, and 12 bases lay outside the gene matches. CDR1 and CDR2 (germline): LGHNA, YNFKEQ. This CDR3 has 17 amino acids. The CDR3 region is CASSRTLQLAGDETQYF. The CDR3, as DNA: TGTGCCAGCAGCCGCACCTTGCAACTAGCGGGGGATGAGACCCAGTACTTC.

CDR3 loop: CASSQDPMDRPFNSPLHF. CDR3 sequence (DNA): TGTGCCAGCAGCCAAGATCCGATGGACAGACCCTTTAATTCACCCCTCCACTTT. The chain couples TRBV4-2 to TRBJ1-6; a possible D gene is TRBD1 (6 bases). The CDR3 covers 18 residues. Germline loops: CDR1 LGHNA, CDR2 YNFKEQ. Trimming removed 0 bases at V and 6 bases at J, with 18 bases between.

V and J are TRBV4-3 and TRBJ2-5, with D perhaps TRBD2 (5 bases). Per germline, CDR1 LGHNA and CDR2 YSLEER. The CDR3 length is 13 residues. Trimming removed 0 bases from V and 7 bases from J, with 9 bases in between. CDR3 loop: CASSQEAAGTQYF. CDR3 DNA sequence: TGCGCCAGCAGCCAAGAAGCGGCGGGGACCCAGTACTTC.

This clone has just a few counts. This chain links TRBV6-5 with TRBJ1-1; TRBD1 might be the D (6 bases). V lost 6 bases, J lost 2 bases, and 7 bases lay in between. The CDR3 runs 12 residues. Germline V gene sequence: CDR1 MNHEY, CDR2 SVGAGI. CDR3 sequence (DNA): TGTGCCAGCAGGGGGGCCAACACTGAAGCTTTCTTT. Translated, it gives CASRGANTEAFF.

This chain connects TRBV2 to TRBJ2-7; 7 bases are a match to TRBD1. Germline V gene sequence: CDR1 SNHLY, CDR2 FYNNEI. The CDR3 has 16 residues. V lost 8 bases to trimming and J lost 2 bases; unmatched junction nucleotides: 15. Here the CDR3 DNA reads TGTGCCAGCCCTAAAACGTCCCGGGACAGAGCCTACGAGCAGTACTTC. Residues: CASPKTSRDRAYEQYF.

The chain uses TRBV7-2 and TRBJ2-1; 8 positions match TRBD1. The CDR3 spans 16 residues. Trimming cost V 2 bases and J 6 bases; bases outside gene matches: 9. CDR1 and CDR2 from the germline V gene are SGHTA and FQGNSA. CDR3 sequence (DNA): TGTGCCAGCAGCTTACCAGGACAGGGTTTGTTCAATGAGCAGTTCTTC. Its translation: CASSLPGQGLFNEQFF.